This TCR beta chain was recovered during a study of blood T cells in healthy people across ages. Together with a sample-barcoded 5' primer, a J-beta primer mix was included in a second PCR lasting about 6 to 11 cycles. TCRdb independently ran MiXCR on the 5' RACE reads; one entry per CDR3 protein. The sample lists roughly 800,000 distinct CDR3 sequences; approximately 25% were seen once. This CDR3 spans 19 amino acids. Germline loops: CDR1 SGHDT, CDR2 YYEEEE. These same records also appear under a second study, on T cells of mothers and their children. Per that paper: The cDNA synthesis received all extracted RNA, at around 1.6 ug per 15 ul.

The material sequenced was blood. J is TRBJ2-1 and V is TRBV5-6, with 8 bases matching TRBD1. The J call may be incorrect, as the DNA end agrees better with TRBJ2-7. The source of this sequence is a boy aged 5-17 years in good health. This chain's CDR3 is CASSLATTGESDAWNEQYF. The CDR3 DNA follows: TGTGCCAGCAGCTTGGCGACGACAGGGGAGTCAGACGCGTGGAACGAGCAGTACTTC.